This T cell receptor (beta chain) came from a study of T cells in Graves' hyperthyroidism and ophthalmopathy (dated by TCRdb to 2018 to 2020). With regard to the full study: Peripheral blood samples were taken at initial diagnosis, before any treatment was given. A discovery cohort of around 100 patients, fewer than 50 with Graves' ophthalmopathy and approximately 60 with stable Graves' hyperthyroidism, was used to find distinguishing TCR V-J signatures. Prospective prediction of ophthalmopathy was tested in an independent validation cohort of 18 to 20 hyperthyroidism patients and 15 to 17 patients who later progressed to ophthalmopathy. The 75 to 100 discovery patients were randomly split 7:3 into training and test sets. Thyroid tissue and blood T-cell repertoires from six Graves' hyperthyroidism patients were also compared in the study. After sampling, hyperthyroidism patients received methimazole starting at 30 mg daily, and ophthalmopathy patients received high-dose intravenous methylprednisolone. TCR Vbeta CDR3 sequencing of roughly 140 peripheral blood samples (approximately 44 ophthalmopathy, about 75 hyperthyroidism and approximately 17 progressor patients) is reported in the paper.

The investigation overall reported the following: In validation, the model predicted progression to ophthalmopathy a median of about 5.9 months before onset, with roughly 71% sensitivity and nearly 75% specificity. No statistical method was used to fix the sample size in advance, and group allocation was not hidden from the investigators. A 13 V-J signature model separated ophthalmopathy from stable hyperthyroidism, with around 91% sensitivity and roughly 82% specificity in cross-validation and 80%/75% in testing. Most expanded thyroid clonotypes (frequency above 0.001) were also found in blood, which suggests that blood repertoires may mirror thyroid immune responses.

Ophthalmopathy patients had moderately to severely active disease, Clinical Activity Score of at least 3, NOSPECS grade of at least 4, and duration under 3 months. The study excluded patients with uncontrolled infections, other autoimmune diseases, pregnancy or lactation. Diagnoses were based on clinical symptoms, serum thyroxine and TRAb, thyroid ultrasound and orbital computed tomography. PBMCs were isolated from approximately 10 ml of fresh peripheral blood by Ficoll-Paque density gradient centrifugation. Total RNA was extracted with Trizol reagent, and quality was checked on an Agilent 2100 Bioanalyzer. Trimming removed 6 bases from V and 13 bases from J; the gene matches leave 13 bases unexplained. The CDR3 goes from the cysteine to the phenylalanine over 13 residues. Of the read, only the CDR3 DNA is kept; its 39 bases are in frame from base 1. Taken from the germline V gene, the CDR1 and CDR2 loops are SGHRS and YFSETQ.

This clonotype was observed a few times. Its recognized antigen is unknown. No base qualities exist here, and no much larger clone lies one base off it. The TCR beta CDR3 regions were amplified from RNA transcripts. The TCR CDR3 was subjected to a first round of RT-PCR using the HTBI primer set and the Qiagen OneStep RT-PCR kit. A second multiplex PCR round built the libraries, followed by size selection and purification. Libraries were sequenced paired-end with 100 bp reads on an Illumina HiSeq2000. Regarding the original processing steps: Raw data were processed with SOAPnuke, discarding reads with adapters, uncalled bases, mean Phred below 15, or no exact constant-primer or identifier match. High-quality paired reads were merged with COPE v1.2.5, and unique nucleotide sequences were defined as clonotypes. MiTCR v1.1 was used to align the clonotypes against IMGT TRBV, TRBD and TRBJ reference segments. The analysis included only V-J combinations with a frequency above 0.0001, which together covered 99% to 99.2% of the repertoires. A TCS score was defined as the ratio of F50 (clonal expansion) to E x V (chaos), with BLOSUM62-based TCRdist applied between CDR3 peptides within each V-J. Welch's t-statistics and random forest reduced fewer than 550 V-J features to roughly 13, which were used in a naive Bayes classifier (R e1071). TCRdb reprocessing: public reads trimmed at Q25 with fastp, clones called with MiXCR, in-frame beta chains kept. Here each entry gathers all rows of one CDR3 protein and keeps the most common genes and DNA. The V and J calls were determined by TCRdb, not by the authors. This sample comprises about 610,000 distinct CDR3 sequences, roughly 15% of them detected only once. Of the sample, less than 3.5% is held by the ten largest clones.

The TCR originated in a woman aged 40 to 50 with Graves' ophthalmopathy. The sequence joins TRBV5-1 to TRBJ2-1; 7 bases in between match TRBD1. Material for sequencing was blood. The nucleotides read TGCGCCAGCACAGGGGGTGGCGGCGCACAACAGTTCTTC. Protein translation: CASTGGGGAQQFF.